A selection of T cell receptor beta chains follows, all from one sample in a study of regulatory T cells in long-lasting Graves disease. TCRdb reprocessed the multiplex PCR reads via MiXCR and lists one record per CDR3 protein. The sample carries around 460,000 distinct CDR3 sequences, around a fifth recorded once. This material consisted of peripheral blood mononuclear cells (PBMCs), taken when the disease was refractory, from a patient treated with antithyroid drugs. These receptors originate from a female donor with Graves disease. CDR3s include the opening cysteine and the closing phenylalanine or tryptophan. A D gene is named only where the DNA matches it firmly. Part of the rows lack a size; the others show once, few, many or a class for expanded clones.

TRBV5-1	-	few	TRBJ1-2	TGCGCCAGCAGCTTCGGGGCCTCCATTAACTATGGCTACACCTTC	CASSFGASINYGYTF
TRBV2	-	many	TRBJ1-1	TGTGCCAGCTCAGGAGACGCGAACACTGAAGCTTTCTTT	CASSGDANTEAFF
TRBV7-9	TRBD1	-	TRBJ1-5	TGTGCCAGCAGCTTATCCCTTAGGGACAGGGGGGCCGATCAGCCCCAGCATTTT	CASSLSLRDRGADQPQHF
TRBV27	TRBD2	-	TRBJ2-5	TGTGCCAGCAGTAGCGCTAGCGGGGGGGCAGAGACCCAGTACTTC	CASSSASGGAETQYF
TRBV5-1	TRBD1	-	TRBJ1-1	TGCGCCAGCAGCTACAGGGGGCGAGGCGATGAAGCTTTCTTT	CASSYRGRGDEAFF
TRBV3-1	-	once	TRBJ1-2	TGTGCCAGCGGGAACACTCGTGGCTACACCTTC	CASGNTRGYTF
TRBV7-8	-	many	TRBJ2-5	TGTGCCAGCAGCTTAGCGCGTGGGGTGGGAGAGACCCAGTACTTC	CASSLARGVGETQYF
TRBV7-2	-	many	TRBJ1-4	TGTGCCAGCAGTCAAACACCGGGTCCAATTAATGAAAAACTGTTTTTT	CASSQTPGPINEKLFF
TRBV20-1	-	few	TRBJ2-2	TGCAGTGCTATCTCCGACACCGGGGAGCTGTTTTTT	CSAISDTGELFF
TRBV19	-	many	TRBJ1-2	TGTGCCAGTAGTCTAGGACAGCGCTATGGCTACACCTTC	CASSLGQRYGYTF
TRBV6-2/TRBV6-3	TRBD1	many	TRBJ1-2	TGTGCCAGCAGTGCGTCCGGGACAGTTGCCTACACCTTC	CASSASGTVAYTF
TRBV15	-	-	TRBJ2-6	TGTGCCACCAGCAGGGGGGCGGGCGGACGAGGGGCCAACGTCCTGACTTTC	CATSRGAGGRGANVLTF
TRBV27	-	many	TRBJ1-5	TGTGCCAGCAGCCGGGGTAGCAATCAGCCCCAGCATTTT	CASSRGSNQPQHF
TRBV27	-	-	TRBJ2-7	TGTGCCAGCAGTTTAAGGGCCGACGAGCAGTACTTC	CASSLRADEQYF
TRBV7-8	-	-	TRBJ2-7	TGTGCCAGCAGCTCAATTGGCGGACCCTACGAGCAGTACTTC	CASSSIGGPYEQYF
TRBV6-1	-	-	TRBJ1-5	TGTGCCAGCAGGCTGACTGTACACTATAGCGATCAGCCCCAGCATTTT	CASRLTVHYSDQPQHF
TRBV7-9	-	many	TRBJ1-6	TGTGCCAGCAACTGGGACGTTGCTCCTGGTAATTCACCCCTCCACTTT	CASNWDVAPGNSPLHF
TRBV6-1	-	-	TRBJ1-1	TGTGCCAGCAGTTACCCCCCGAGGGTTGTGTCGGCTTTCTTT	CASSYPPRVVSAFF
TRBV6-5	-	many	TRBJ2-7	TGTGCCAGCAGTTACCCCAGGACTACGTCCTACGAGCAGTACTTC	CASSYPRTTSYEQYF
TRBV28	-	many	TRBJ1-6	TGTGCCAGCAGTTTCGCACAGGACTATTCACCCCTCCACTTT	CASSFAQDYSPLHF
TRBV3-1	-	few	TRBJ1-5	TGTGCCAGCAGCCAAGATGCTTCACGAAGCAATCAGCCCCAGCATTTT	CASSQDASRSNQPQHF
TRBV20-1	-	-	TRBJ2-1	TGCAGTGCTCCTCGGACAATCTCCTACAATGAGCAGTTCTTC	CSAPRTISYNEQFF
TRBV7-9	TRBD1	-	TRBJ2-2	TGTGCCAGCAGGGACACAGGGGACCCTCAGAACACCGGGGAGCTGTTTTTT	CASRDTGDPQNTGELFF
TRBV28	-	many	TRBJ1-1	TGTGCATCCTTACAAGGGGGATTTGAAGCTTTCTTT	CASLQGGFEAFF
TRBV7-8	TRBD1	once	TRBJ2-3	TGTGCCAGCAGCTTAGGGGACAGTATCGCAGATACGCAGTATTTT	CASSLGDSIADTQYF
TRBV18	TRBD2	-	TRBJ2-7	TGTGCCAGCTCCTCTAGCGGGAGATCCTACGAGCAGTACTTC	CASSSSGRSYEQYF
TRBV7-9	-	-	TRBJ2-5	TGTGCCAGCAGCTTAGATGGTATTTTGGAGACCCAGTACTTC	CASSLDGILETQYF
TRBV7-3	-	few	TRBJ2-7	TGTGCCAGCAGCTTAACGTTGGGGGGTGGCTACGAGCAGTACTTC	CASSLTLGGGYEQYF
TRBV6-4	-	-	TRBJ1-5	TGTGCCAGCAGTGACTCCCCCCGGAAACTACAGCCCCAGCATTTT	CASSDSPRKLQPQHF
TRBV2	-	many	TRBJ1-2	TGTGCCAGCACAAGGGGGTATGGCTACACCTTC	CASTRGYGYTF
TRBV28	-	many	TRBJ1-1	TGTGCCAGCAGTGCGCTTAACACTGAAGCTTTCTTT	CASSALNTEAFF
TRBV20-1	-	-	TRBJ1-5	TGCAGTGCTAGTCTTCCGGGGAGGACAGAGCAGCCCCAGCATTTT	CSASLPGRTEQPQHF
TRBV11-2	-	many	TRBJ1-6	TGTGCCAGCAGCTTTTCCCAAGGGGGTGAGTCACCCCTCCACTTT	CASSFSQGGESPLHF
TRBV27	-	-	TRBJ2-7	TGTGCCAGCAGTTTTGGTGGGGTCGAGCAGTACTTC	CASSFGGVEQYF
TRBV11-3	TRBD2	-	TRBJ2-7	TGTGCCAGCAATAGCGGGACCCAATACGAGCAGTACTTC	CASNSGTQYEQYF
TRBV20-1	-	few	TRBJ2-7	TGCAGTGCTAAGGGATTATTCGCCTACGAGCAGTACTTC	CSAKGLFAYEQYF
TRBV27	TRBD2	many	TRBJ2-7	TGTGCCAGCAGTTTAGGCGGGGGGGTGAACTACGAGCAGTACTTC	CASSLGGGVNYEQYF
TRBV29-1	TRBD1	many	TRBJ2-7	TGCAGCGGGACAGGACCGGACTACGAGCAGTACTTC	CSGTGPDYEQYF
TRBV30	TRBD1	many	TRBJ1-1	TGTGCCTGGGAACGATTGGGACAGGCGAACACTGAAGCTTTCTTT	CAWERLGQANTEAFF
TRBV19	-	-	TRBJ1-5	TGTGCCAGTAGTAACTTACGCGGGAGGGTAAGCAATCAGCCCCAGCATTTT	CASSNLRGRVSNQPQHF
TRBV7-9	-	-	TRBJ1-3	TGTGCCAGCACCCAGGGGACCGGAAACACCATATATTTT	CASTQGTGNTIYF
TRBV28	-	many	TRBJ1-5	TGTGCCAGCAGTTTAAGGACACTTAGCAATCAGCCCCAGCATTTT	CASSLRTLSNQPQHF
TRBV14	-	few	TRBJ1-6	TGTGCCAGCAGCCGCGACCCACATGGGAGATCTTCACCCCTCCACTTT	CASSRDPHGRSSPLHF
TRBV6-1	-	many	TRBJ2-7	TGTGCCAGCAGTCCATCACTCAAACAGGGAAACAGCTACGAGCAGTACTTC	CASSPSLKQGNSYEQYF
TRBV7-3	TRBD2	few	TRBJ2-5	TGTGCCAGCAGCTTAGGAAGCGGGAAAGAGACCCAGTACTTC	CASSLGSGKETQYF
TRBV27	TRBD1	-	TRBJ1-6	TGTGCCAGCAGTTTATCGGGGACAGGGATTACTCCCCTCCACTTT	CASSLSGTGITPLHF
TRBV20-1	TRBD1	few	TRBJ1-5	TGCAGTGCGAAGACAGGGGCCTCTGATCAGCCCCAGCATTTT	CSAKTGASDQPQHF
TRBV18	-	-	TRBJ2-1	TGTGCCAGCTCACCACCGTCGGCCGGAGAGCAGTTCTTC	CASSPPSAGEQFF